This is a list of T cell receptor beta chains from one sample in a study of PD-1 blockade in classical Hodgkin lymphoma. Profiling relied on immunoSEQ multiplex PCR, and the TCRdb table lists in-frame clones only, not all of them. The sample carries about 7,800 clones, 70% to 90% recorded once. The sample here was CD8+ T cells from blood, taken at baseline. The receptors were gathered from a human donor with classical Hodgkin lymphoma. Each CDR3 is given with its conserved first and last residue. The D gene is left open where the match is weak. The listing skips clone size in some rows; elsewhere it reads once, few, many or a size class.

j_gene	d_gene	v_gene	abundance	CDR3nt	CDR3aa
TRBJ1-4	TRBD1	TRBV11-2	.	TGTGCCAGCAGCTTTTATGACAGGGGTAGTGAAAAACTGTTTTTT	CASSFYDRGSEKLFF
TRBJ1-6	TRBD1	TRBV4-1	few	TGCGCCAGCAGCCAAGAGGGTAACAGGGGGAATTCACCCCTCCACTTT	CASSQEGNRGNSPLHF
TRBJ2-5	TRBD2	TRBV29-1	.	TGCAGCGTTGATGGGGTAGCGGGATGGGGGGAGACCCAGTACTTC	CSVDGVAGWGETQYF
TRBJ2-5	TRBD2	TRBV27	.	TGTGCCAGCAGTTTAGTACCAGCGGGAGGGATAGAGACCCAGTACTTC	CASSLVPAGGIETQYF
TRBJ2-1	.	TRBV11-2	.	TGTGCCAGCAGCTTGGATACTACCTTGGATGAGCAGTTCTTC	CASSLDTTLDEQFF
TRBJ2-2	.	TRBV28	.	TGTGCCAGCAGTTTCCGGGGCGTGGGTACCGGGGAGCTGTTTTTT	CASSFRGVGTGELFF
TRBJ2-5	.	TRBV28	.	TGTGCCAGCAGTTTAGAGTTAGAAGGGGGGGGCGTGGAGACCCAGTACTTC	CASSLELEGGGVETQYF
TRBJ2-1	TRBD1	TRBV2	.	TGTGCCGGCACAGGGGCGAGCTCCTACAATGAGCAGTTCTTC	CAGTGASSYNEQFF
TRBJ2-7	TRBD1	TRBV7-8	few	TGTGCCAGCAGCTTACTGGGACAGGGGAAATACGAGCAGTACTTC	CASSLLGQGKYEQYF
TRBJ1-5	.	TRBV5-4	.	TGTGCCAGCAGCTTAGGGGGGATGGCCCAGCCCCAGCATTTT	CASSLGGMAQPQHF
TRBJ2-3	TRBD2	TRBV7-6	once	TGTGCCAGCAGCTTAGTCCGCTCGCGGGAGCTTGCAGATACGCAGTATTTT	CASSLVRSRELADTQYF
TRBJ2-7	TRBD1	TRBV19	.	TGTGCCAGTAGCCCCGGGACAGGGGGCCACGAGCAGTACTTC	CASSPGTGGHEQYF